This note documents a single T cell receptor beta chain sequence. This clonotype has more than one count but fewer than ten. No antigen is known for it. Base quality data are lacking; no much larger clone is found one base away. Libraries were built with 5' RACE. Instrument used: Illumina HiSeq 2500. A second PCR of roughly 6 to 11 cycles was run with a J-beta primer mix and a sample-barcoded 5' primer. Each TCR beta cDNA molecule received a unique molecular identifier from a template-switch 5' adaptor carrying 12 random nucleotides. At least 2.5 million CDR3-containing paired-end reads were obtained from each sample. All of the RNA was converted into first-strand cDNA using the Mint cDNA synthesis kit, with a TRBC-specific oligonucleotide serving as the primer. After uracil-DNA glycosylase treatment, a first 18-cycle PCR used universal primers M1SS and BC2_uni_R on all cDNA. As for the original processing: Normalization of each sample was performed by random selection of 1 million high-quality reads, each carrying a distinct molecular identifier. Reads sharing molecular identifiers were discarded rather than binned into consensus sequences. MiTCR, run with a Q25 quality threshold and the strictest error-elimination algorithm, handled CDR3 identification, clonotype clustering and error correction. A nonparametric unseen species model with Euler transformation was used to estimate a lower bound on total TCR beta diversity. Using fastp trimming at Q25 and MiXCR clonotype assembly, TCRdb reanalyzed the public sequencing data and kept in-frame beta chains. A single entry per CDR3 protein holds the most common genes and DNA from its merged rows. The V and J calls, along with clone size, are taken from TCRdb and not from the paper's own processing. For this sample the table gives 700,000 or so distinct CDR3 sequences, of which roughly 43% were detected only once. The ten largest clonotypes hold approximately 29% of the sample.

The CDR3, from cysteine to phenylalanine, totals 15 residues. Kept here is only the CDR3 DNA, which spans 45 bases and is read in frame from base 1. Per the germline V gene, SGHTA is the CDR1 and FQGNSA is the CDR2. After removal of 4 bases from V and 4 bases from J, the junction retains 8 bases not matched to a gene. The data originate from a study of blood T cells in healthy people across ages (dated by TCRdb to 2014 to 2015). Context from the whole study: In model experiments, template switching captured roughly one uniquely barcoded TCR beta cDNA molecule for every two T cells. To track age-related changes in TCR beta repertoire diversity, the study relied on deep sequencing normalized with unique cDNA molecular identifiers. Donors were grouped into four age groups: young (average approximately 15 years), middle-aged (39), aged (62) and long-lived (around 80). To avoid experimental bias, donors of different ages were randomly spread across the sequencing lanes. Using the same blood draw, the study looked at two additional independent replicas of 1 million unique cDNA reads for two donors, one aged 18 to 29 and the other aged 80 or older. Beyond this particular receptor, the publication reports: Total diversity estimates from one million sequenced T cells were considered lower bounds and underestimates. Observed TCR beta diversity correlated strongly with the percentage of naive T cells measured by flow cytometry. Compared with the aged group, more naive CD4+ T cells, fewer expanded clones and increased TCR diversity were shown by the long-lived group, suggesting age selection. Because the CMV infection status of the donors was unknown, age-related changes in expanded clonotypes may potentially have been confounded. As age increased, observed TCR beta diversity per million T cells dropped in a roughly linear way, and a significant reduction was already evident by age 40. Conclusive comparison of naive and antigen-experienced compartments was prevented by the profiling of bulk unsorted PBMCs.

The approximately 40 donors, aged roughly 6 to 95 years, were systemically healthy Caucasian individuals from Russia. Each donor gave about 10 milliliters of peripheral blood, drawn into EDTA-treated Vacutainer tubes. PBMCs were isolated by Ficoll-Paque density-gradient centrifugation, with at least 7 million obtained per sample. Trizol reagent was used to extract total RNA from PBMCs, with at least 5 micrograms per sample. Naive CD45RAhigh/CD27high T cell percentages were measured by flow cytometry on a PBMC aliquot from every donor. The V gene is TRBV7-2 and the J gene is TRBJ2-3, and 7 junctional nucleotides match TRBD1. Sequenced sample: blood. The TCR comes from a man older than 75 in good health. The CDR3 corresponds to CASSSLQGLADTQYF. The DNA is as follows: TGTGCCAGCAGCTCGCTACAGGGGCTGGCAGATACGCAGTATTTT.